The clone carrying this T cell receptor beta chain was seen more than once but under ten times. This specimen belongs to a study of shared clonotypes between healthy human individuals. Repertoires were generated with immunoSEQ multiplex PCR, while TCRdb's copy carries only in-frame clones and drops some. Of about 980,000 clones listed, roughly 72% were seen once; the top ten hold approximately 1.5%. Trimming pared 9 bases from V and 0 bases from J, leaving 9 bases between. This CDR3 region has 13 residues. The clonotype comes from a man between 18 and 29 years old in good health. The sample taken for sequencing was memory CD4+ T cells sorted from blood. The sample's subset: CD45RA-negative fraction. This chain joins TRBV23-1 and TRBJ1-5, with a tentative D call TRBD1 (5 bases). TRBV23-1 is designated an ORF whose function remains uncertain. CDR3 loop: CARQEDSNQPQHF. The CDR3 DNA follows: TGCGCCAGACAGGAGGATAGCAATCAGCCCCAGCATTTT.